This TCR beta chain was captured by sequencing in a study of cytomegalovirus exposure and HLA in healthy donors. About the study: The 110 or so validation repertoires used a platform that matched the one used for the approximately 610 first-cohort repertoires, as a later analysis reported. Study-level points and caveats: Listed as cytomegalovirus-associated were 164 TCR beta chains. A few chains tied to CMV proved CMV antigen-specific in vitro. Rarity marked most TCR sequences, yet some public TCRs occurred in many donors.

Turning to this clone: The antigen is not known.

The length of the CDR3 is 15 residues. J was trimmed by 5 bases and V by 3 bases; bases with no gene match: 2. Germline CDR1 reads SGHNT; CDR2 reads YENEEA. The repertoire was sequenced with immunoSEQ multiplex PCR; TCRdb's copy has only in-frame clones and lacks some. Of around 170,000 clones listed, 85% are singletons. The V call is TRBV11-3, the J call TRBJ2-1; 12 bases fit TRBD2. Material for sequencing was PBMCs. This clonotype was obtained from a man aged 18-30 years in good health and CMV-seropositive. Here the CDR3 DNA reads TGTGCCAGCAGCTTGACTAGCGGGGGACACAATGAGCAGTTCTTC. This encodes CASSLTSGGHNEQFF.